The 4 T cell receptor beta chains in this list originate from one sample, sequenced in a study of cytomegalovirus exposure and HLA in healthy donors. It was with 60 Vbeta and 13 Jbeta primers that the PCR ran. Libraries were prepared by immunoSEQ multiplex PCR; TCRdb keeps only in-frame clonotypes and omits some of them. The sample contains roughly 180,000 clones, roughly 80% of which appear only once. The specimen sequenced was PBMCs. These receptors were collected from a woman younger than 35 in good health and CMV-seronegative.

The chain has TRBV21-1 and TRBJ2-7; the table's D call, TRBD1, was not checked against the DNA. TRBV21-1 is an annotated pseudogene. The CDR3 has 15 amino acids. The CDR3 region is CASRGLGQTIYEQYF. The CDR3 DNA is TGTGCCAGCAGGGGGCTAGGACAGACCATTTACGAGCAGTACTTC.

This rearrangement joins TRBV28 to TRBJ2-7; possibly TRBD1 for D (6 bases). Trimming pared 6 bases from V and 4 bases from J, leaving 16 bases between. Germline V lookup: CDR1 MDHEN, CDR2 SYDVKM. This CDR3 is built from 14 residues. CDR3 DNA sequence: TGTGCCAGCAGCCTGACAGGATCTTTTTACGAGCAGTACTTC. Residues: CASSLTGSFYEQYF.

This clone was detected only a few times. The genes are TRBV7-2 and TRBJ2-1, with 9 bases that match TRBD2. The V gene's germline CDR1 is SGHTA and CDR2 FQGNSA. Trimming removed 6 bases from V and 7 bases from J; junction bases left unmatched: 13. The CDR3 totals 16 residues. As DNA, the CDR3 is TGTGCCAGCAGGAAGATAGCGGGGGAAACAGGGAATGAGCAGTTCTTC. This translates into CASRKIAGETGNEQFF.

V and J are TRBV30 and TRBJ2-5, with TRBD2 matching over 12 bases. The CDR3 is 14 amino acids. Trimming at V came to 1 base and at J to 3 bases, leaving 0 bases not matched to a gene. In germline, CDR1 is GTSNPN, CDR2 SVGIG (reference sequence). The CDR3 here is CAWSGLAGEETQYF. The DNA for the CDR3 is TGTGCCTGGAGTGGACTAGCGGGAGAAGAGACCCAGTACTTC.